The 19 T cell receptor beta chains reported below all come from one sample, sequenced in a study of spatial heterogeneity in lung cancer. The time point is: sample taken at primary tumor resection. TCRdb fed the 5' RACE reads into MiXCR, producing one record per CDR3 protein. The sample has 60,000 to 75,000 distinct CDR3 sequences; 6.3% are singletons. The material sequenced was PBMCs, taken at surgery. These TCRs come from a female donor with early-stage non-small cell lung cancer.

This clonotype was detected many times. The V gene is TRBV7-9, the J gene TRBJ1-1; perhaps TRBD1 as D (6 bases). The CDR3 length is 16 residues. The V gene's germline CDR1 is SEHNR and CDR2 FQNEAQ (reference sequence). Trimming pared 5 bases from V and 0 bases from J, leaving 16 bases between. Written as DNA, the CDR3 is TGTGCCAGCAGCCTGCCCACCAGGGGATTGAACACTGAAGCTTTCTTT. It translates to CASSLPTRGLNTEAFF. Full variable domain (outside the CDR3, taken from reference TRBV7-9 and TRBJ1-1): DTGVSQNPRHKITKRGQNVTFRCDPISEHNRLYWYRQTLGQGPEFLTYFQNEAQLEKSRLLSDRFSAERPKGSFSTLEIQRTEQGDSAMYLCASSLPTRGLNTEAFFGQGTRLTVV.

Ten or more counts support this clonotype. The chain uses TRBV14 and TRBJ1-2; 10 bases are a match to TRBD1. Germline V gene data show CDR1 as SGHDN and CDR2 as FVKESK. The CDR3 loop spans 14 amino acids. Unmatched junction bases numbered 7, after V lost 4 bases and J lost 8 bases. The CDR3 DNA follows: TGTGCCAGCAGCCCGAGACAGGGGGCTGAAGGCTACACCTTC. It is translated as CASSPRQGAEGYTF.

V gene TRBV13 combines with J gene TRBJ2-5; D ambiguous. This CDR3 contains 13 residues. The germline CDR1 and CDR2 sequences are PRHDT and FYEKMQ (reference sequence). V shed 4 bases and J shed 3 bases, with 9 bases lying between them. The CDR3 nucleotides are TGTGCCAGCAGCTATCTAACTGAAGAGACCCAGTACTTC. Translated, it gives CASSYLTEETQYF.

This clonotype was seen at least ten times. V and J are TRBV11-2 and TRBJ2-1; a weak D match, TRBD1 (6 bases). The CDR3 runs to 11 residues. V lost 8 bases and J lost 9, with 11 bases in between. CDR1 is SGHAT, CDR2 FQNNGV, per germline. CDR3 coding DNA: TGTGCCAGCGTCCAAGGGGGTGAGCAGTTCTTC. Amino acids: CASVQGGEQFF.

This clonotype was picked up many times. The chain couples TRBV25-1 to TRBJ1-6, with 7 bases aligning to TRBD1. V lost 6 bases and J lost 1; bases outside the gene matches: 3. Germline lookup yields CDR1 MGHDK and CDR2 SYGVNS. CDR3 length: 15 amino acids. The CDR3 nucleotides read TGTGCCAGCAGCCTGGACAGGTCCTATAATTCACCCCTCCACTTT. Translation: CASSLDRSYNSPLHF. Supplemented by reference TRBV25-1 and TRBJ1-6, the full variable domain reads EADIYQTPRYLVIGTGKKITLECSQTMGHDKMYWYQQDPGMELHLIHYSYGVNSTEKGDLSSESTVSRIRTEHFPLTLESARPSHTSQYLCASSLDRSYNSPLHFGNGTRLTVT.

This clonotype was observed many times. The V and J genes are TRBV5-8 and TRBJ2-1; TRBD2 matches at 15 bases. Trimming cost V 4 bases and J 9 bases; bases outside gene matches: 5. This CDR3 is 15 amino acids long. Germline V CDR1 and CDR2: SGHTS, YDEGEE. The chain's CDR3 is CASSRGLAGGSEQFF. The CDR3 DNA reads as TGTGCCAGCAGCCGGGGACTAGCGGGGGGCAGTGAGCAGTTCTTC.

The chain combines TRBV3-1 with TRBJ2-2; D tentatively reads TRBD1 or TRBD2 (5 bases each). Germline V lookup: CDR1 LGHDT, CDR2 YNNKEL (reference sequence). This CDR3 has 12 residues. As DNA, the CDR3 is TGTGCAGGGTCGAGGGGCACCGGGGAGCTGTTTTTT. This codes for CAGSRGTGELFF.

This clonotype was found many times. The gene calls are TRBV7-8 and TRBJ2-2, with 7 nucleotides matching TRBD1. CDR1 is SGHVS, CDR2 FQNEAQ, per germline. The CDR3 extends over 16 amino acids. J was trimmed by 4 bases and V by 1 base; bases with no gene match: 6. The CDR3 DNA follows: TGTGCCAGCAGCTTAGGCCCTCAGGGGGTCACCGGGGAGCTGTTTTTT. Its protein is CASSLGPQGVTGELFF.

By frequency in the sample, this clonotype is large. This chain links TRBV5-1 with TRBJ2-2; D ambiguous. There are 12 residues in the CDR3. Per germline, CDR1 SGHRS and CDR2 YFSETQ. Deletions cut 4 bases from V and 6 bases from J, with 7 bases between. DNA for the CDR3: TGCGCCAGCAGCCAAGAGGCCGGGGAGCTGTTTTTT. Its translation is CASSQEAGELFF.

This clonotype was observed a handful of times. The chain's CDR3 is CASGLRLAGINEQFF. The CDR3 coding sequence is TGTGCCAGCGGCCTCCGGCTAGCGGGGATCAATGAGCAGTTCTTC. The V gene is TRBV2, the J gene TRBJ2-1, with TRBD2 matching 9 bases. This CDR3 is 15 amino acids long. Looked up from germline, CDR1 is SNHLY and CDR2 is FYNNEI. The V gene end was trimmed by 8 bases and the J gene end by 6 bases; junction bases not matched to a gene: 11.

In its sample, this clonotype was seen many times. Written as DNA, the CDR3 is TGTGCCAGTAGTATAGGGCAGGGGCGGCAGCCCCAGCATTTT. Translated: CASSIGQGRQPQHF. The chain recombines TRBV19 with TRBJ1-5; perhaps TRBD1 as D (6 bases). Trimming pared 1 base from V and 7 bases from J, leaving 11 bases between. The CDR3 contains 14 residues. Looked up from germline, CDR1 is LNHDA and CDR2 is SQIVND (reference sequence).

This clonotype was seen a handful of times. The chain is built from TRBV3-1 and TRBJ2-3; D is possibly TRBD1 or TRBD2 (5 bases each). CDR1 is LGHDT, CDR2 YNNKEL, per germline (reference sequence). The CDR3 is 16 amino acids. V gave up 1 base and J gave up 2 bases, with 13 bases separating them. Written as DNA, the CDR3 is TGTGCCAGCAGCCAAGTCCGGGACGGCTACACAGATACGCAGTATTTT. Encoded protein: CASSQVRDGYTDTQYF.

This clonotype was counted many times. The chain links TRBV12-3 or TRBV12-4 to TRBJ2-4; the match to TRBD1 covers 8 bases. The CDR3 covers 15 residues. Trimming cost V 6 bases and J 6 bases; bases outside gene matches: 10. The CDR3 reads CASSPGQGVRNIQYF. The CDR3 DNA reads TGTGCCAGCAGCCCCGGACAGGGCGTAAGAAACATTCAGTACTTC.

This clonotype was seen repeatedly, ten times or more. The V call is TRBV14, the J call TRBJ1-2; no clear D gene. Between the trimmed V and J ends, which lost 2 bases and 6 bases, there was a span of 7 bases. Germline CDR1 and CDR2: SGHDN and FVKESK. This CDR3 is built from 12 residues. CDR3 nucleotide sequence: TGTGCCAGCAGCCAAACCCAAAATGGCTACACCTTC. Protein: CASSQTQNGYTF.

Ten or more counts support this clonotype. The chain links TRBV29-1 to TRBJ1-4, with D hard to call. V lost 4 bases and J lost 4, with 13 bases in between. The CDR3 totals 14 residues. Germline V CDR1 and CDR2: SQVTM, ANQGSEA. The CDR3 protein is CSVAKELYNEKLFF. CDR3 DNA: TGCAGCGTTGCTAAGGAACTCTATAATGAAAAACTGTTTTTT.

The CDR3 sequence is CASSYSILAGVNEQFF. In DNA, the CDR3 is TGTGCCAGCAGTTACTCGATCCTAGCGGGAGTGAATGAGCAGTTCTTC. The rearrangement joins TRBV6-6 to TRBJ2-1; 10 nucleotides line up with TRBD2. CDR1 is MNHNY and CDR2 is SVGAGI in the germline V gene (reference sequence). The CDR3 is made up of 16 amino acids. The ends lost 0 bases at V and 7 bases at J; junction bases unmatched: 6.

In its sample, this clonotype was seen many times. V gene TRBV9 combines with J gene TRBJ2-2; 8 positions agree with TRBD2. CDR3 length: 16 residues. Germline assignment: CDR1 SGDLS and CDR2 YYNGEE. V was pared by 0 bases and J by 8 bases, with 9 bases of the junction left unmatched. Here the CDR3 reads CASSVETGGPRGELFF. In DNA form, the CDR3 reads TGTGCCAGCAGCGTAGAAACGGGAGGGCCACGTGGGGAGCTGTTTTTT.

DNA for the CDR3: TGCAGTGTAAAACAGGGTGTTAGCAATCAGCCCCAGCATTTT. Protein product: CSVKQGVSNQPQHF. The rearrangement joins TRBV20-1 to TRBJ1-5, with D tentatively TRBD1 (6 bases). The germline V and J ends were trimmed by 7 bases and 0 bases, with 13 bases remaining between them. CDR1 DFQATT and CDR2 SNEGSKA come from the germline V gene (reference sequence). The CDR3 is 14 residues long.

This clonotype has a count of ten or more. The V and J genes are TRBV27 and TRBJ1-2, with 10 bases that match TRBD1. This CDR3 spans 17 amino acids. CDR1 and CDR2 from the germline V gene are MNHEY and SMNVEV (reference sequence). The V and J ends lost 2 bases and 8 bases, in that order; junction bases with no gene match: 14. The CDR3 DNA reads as TGTGCCAGCAGTTTAGGGACAGGGGAGATTGCTTCTGACGGCTACACCTTC. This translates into CASSLGTGEIASDGYTF.